A single sample gave rise to the 31 T cell receptor beta chains below, sequenced in a study of OX40 agonist ivuxolimab in advanced cancers. The assay was immunoSEQ multiplex PCR, and TCRdb's table has in-frame clones only and misses some. The sample holds some 96,000 clones; around 91% are singletons and the top ten take approximately 0.15%. The sequenced sample was CD4+ or CD8+ T cells sorted from blood, obtained in a trial of the OX40 agonist ivuxolimab. These receptors all stem from an adult with an advanced solid tumor such as melanoma, head and neck, liver or kidney cancer.

This chain links TRBV15 with TRBJ1-5, with D perhaps TRBD1 (5 bases). CDR1 and CDR2 from the germline V gene are LNHNV and YYDKDF (reference sequence). The CDR3 totals 14 residues. V lost 8 bases to trimming and J lost 1 base, with 12 bases between them. The CDR3 loop reads CATGRGRSNQPQHF. CDR3 nucleotides: TGTGCCACCGGCCGGGGACGGAGCAATCAGCCCCAGCATTTT. Full variable domain (missing parts from reference TRBV15 and TRBJ1-5): DAMVIQNPRYQVTQFGKPVTLSCSQTLNHNVMYWYQQKSSQAPKLLFHYYDKDFNNEADTPDNFQSRRPNTSFCFLDIRSPGLGDTAMYLCATGRGRSNQPQHFGDGTRLSIL.

The chain couples TRBV5-1 to TRBJ2-1; 7 bases fit TRBD1. The CDR3 consists of 15 residues. The germline V gene has CDR1 SGHRS and CDR2 YFSETQ. The V and J ends lost 5 bases and 5 bases, in that order; junction bases with no gene match: 10. The chain's CDR3 is CASSVRQGGHNEQFF. CDR3 DNA: TGCGCCAGCAGTGTTAGACAGGGCGGTCACAATGAGCAGTTCTTC. The variable domain in full, with the rest retrieved from reference TRBV5-1 and TRBJ2-1, is KAGVTQTPRYLIKTRGQQVTLSCSPISGHRSVSWYQQTPGQGLQFLFEYFSETQRNKGNFPGRFSGRQFSNSRSEMNVSTLELGDSALYLCASSVRQGGHNEQFFGPGTRLTVL.

The V and J genes are TRBV19 and TRBJ1-5; D is unclear. The CDR3 has 15 residues. Trimming stripped 6 bases from V and 2 bases from J, with 14 bases between. Germline V lookup: CDR1 LNHDA, CDR2 SQIVND (reference sequence). CDR3 protein: CASRPLGEGNQPQHF. CDR3 nucleotides: TGTGCCAGTAGGCCATTGGGAGAGGGCAATCAGCCCCAGCATTTT.

This chain links TRBV28 with TRBJ1-2, with D possibly matching TRBD1 (5 bases). The CDR3 contains 13 residues. Germline assignment: CDR1 MDHEN and CDR2 SYDVKM. Trimming cost V 6 bases and J 8 bases, with 16 bases left between them. The CDR3 DNA sequence: TGTGCCAGCAGGATGGACACGGGTGGAGGCTACACCTTC. It specifies CASRMDTGGGYTF.

The V and J genes are TRBV5-6 and TRBJ2-2; TRBD2 matches 9 bases. V shed 0 bases and J 5 bases; nucleotides not matched to a gene: 2. Germline lookup yields CDR1 SGHDT and CDR2 YYEEEE. CDR3 length equals 15 residues. CDR3 protein: CASSLASGGTGELFF. CDR3 DNA sequence: TGTGCCAGCAGCTTGGCCAGCGGGGGGACCGGGGAGCTGTTTTTT.

The V gene is TRBV2, the J gene TRBJ1-1; 8 bases are shared with TRBD1. Germline V gene sequence: CDR1 SNHLY, CDR2 FYNNEI. V trimming: 7 bases; J trimming: 7 bases; junction bases outside the gene matches: 8. The CDR3 extends over 13 amino acids. CDR3 sequence: CASNSYDRGEAFF. DNA of the CDR3: TGTGCCAGCAACAGTTATGACAGGGGTGAAGCTTTCTTT.

The rearrangement links TRBV6-5 to TRBJ2-5, with D perhaps given as TRBD1 or TRBD2 (5 bases each). Looked up from germline, CDR1 is MNHEY and CDR2 is SVGAGI. This CDR3 has 14 amino acids. Trimming shortened V by 7 bases and J by 6 bases, and 18 bases separated the two germline ends. The CDR3 nucleotides read TGTGCCAGCACACGGGACGTTTCTCGAAAGACCCAGTACTTC. It codes for CASTRDVSRKTQYF.

This clone has just one count. The genes are TRBV15 and TRBJ1-2, with TRBD1 identical over 7 bases. The CDR3 contains 15 residues. V lost 3 bases to trimming and J lost 8 bases; unmatched junction nucleotides: 12. CDR1 LNHNV and CDR2 YYDKDF come from the germline V gene (reference sequence). Written as DNA, the CDR3 is TGTGCCACCAGCAGTTCCAACAGGGGATCTAGCGGCTACACCTTC. Translating it yields CATSSSNRGSSGYTF.

The chain uses TRBV19 and TRBJ2-1, with 9 bases fitting TRBD2. This CDR3 contains 14 residues. V trimming: 1 base; J trimming: 9 bases; junction bases outside the gene matches: 4. Per the germline V gene, CDR1 is LNHDA and CDR2 is SQIVND (reference sequence). CDR3 nucleotide sequence: TGTGCCAGTAGTATAGGGGGACTAGCCGGTGAGCAGTTCTTC. This gives the protein CASSIGGLAGEQFF.

The chain is built from TRBV6-5 and TRBJ1-4; the D gene is possibly TRBD1 (5 bases). CDR3 length: 13 amino acids. The germline V gene has CDR1 MNHEY and CDR2 SVGAGI. V was cut by 4 bases and J by 7 bases, with 10 bases left in between. The CDR3 sequence: CASSFRDGEKLFF. CDR3 DNA: TGTGCCAGCAGTTTCCGGGACGGTGAAAAACTGTTTTTT.

This chain links TRBV19 with TRBJ2-7; maybe TRBD1 (6 bases). Per the germline V gene, CDR1 is LNHDA and CDR2 is SQIVND (reference sequence). The CDR3 contains 16 residues. Trimming removed 0 bases at V and 7 bases at J, with 19 bases between. The CDR3 bases are TGTGCCAGTAGTATAGATCCCGGCCTGGGGGCGAGGGAGCAGTACTTC. As protein: CASSIDPGLGAREQYF.

The chain has TRBV7-9 and TRBJ2-2, with D hard to call. CDR1 SEHNR and CDR2 FQNEAQ come from the germline V gene (reference sequence). V lost 4 bases and J 6 bases, leaving 9 bases between the germline ends. This CDR3 comprises 13 residues. The CDR3 reads CASSWLMAGELFF. The CDR3 DNA reads TGTGCCAGCAGCTGGCTAATGGCCGGGGAGCTGTTTTTT.

The chain joins TRBV30 to TRBJ1-4; 10 bases match TRBD1. Per germline, CDR1 GTSNPN and CDR2 SVGIG (reference sequence). The CDR3 loop spans 13 amino acids. V gave up 5 bases and J gave up 7 bases; unmatched junction bases: 4. CDR3 region: CAWDRGRGEKLFF. DNA for the CDR3: TGTGCCTGGGACAGGGGGCGAGGTGAAAAACTGTTTTTT.

The rearrangement uses TRBV12-5 and TRBJ2-7; maybe TRBD2 (5 bases). The CDR3 loop spans 15 amino acids. Trimming left V 1 base short and J 2 bases short, with 12 bases between. Per germline, CDR1 LGHNT and CDR2 FRNRAP. CDR3 protein: CASGLEGAEPYEQYF. The CDR3 DNA sequence: TGTGCTAGTGGTTTGGAAGGAGCGGAACCCTACGAGCAGTACTTC.

This clone was observed a single time. This chain joins TRBV6-5 and TRBJ2-1; TRBD2 agrees at 10 bases. J was trimmed by 6 bases and V by 7 bases; bases with no gene match: 3. The CDR3 length is 13 residues. CDR1 and CDR2 (germline): MNHEY, SVGAGI. CDR3 amino acids: CASKREGPNEQFF. The CDR3 DNA reads as TGTGCCAGCAAGCGGGAGGGCCCCAATGAGCAGTTCTTC.

The chain recombines TRBV19 with TRBJ2-5; TRBD1 matches 9 bases. V trimming: 2 bases; J trimming: 5 bases; junction bases outside the gene matches: 12. CDR1 and CDR2 from the germline V gene are LNHDA and SQIVND (reference sequence). The CDR3 contains 17 residues. The CDR3 protein is CASSILPRGQGRETQYF. The DNA of the CDR3 is TGTGCCAGTAGTATACTACCTAGAGGACAGGGGAGGGAGACCCAGTACTTC.

The V gene is TRBV19, the J gene TRBJ1-2; perhaps TRBD1 as D (5 bases). Germline-derived CDR1 and CDR2 are LNHDA and SQIVND (reference sequence). Trimming left V 1 base short and J 0 bases short, with 12 bases between. The CDR3 runs to 16 residues. CDR3: CASSIGGVGANYGYTF. DNA of the CDR3: TGTGCCAGTAGTATAGGAGGGGTCGGCGCTAACTATGGCTACACCTTC.

V usage is TRBV9 and J usage is TRBJ2-2; D is uncertain. The CDR3 length is 13 residues. CDR1 SGDLS and CDR2 YYNGEE come from the germline V gene. Trimming stripped 2 bases from V and 7 bases from J, with 9 bases between. The DNA of the CDR3 is TGTGCCAGCAGCGTCTCCCTGGACGGGGAGCTGTTTTTT. It specifies CASSVSLDGELFF.

CDR3 coding DNA: TGTGCCAGCAGCTCCGGGACCAGCACAGATACGCAGTATTTT. Amino acids: CASSSGTSTDTQYF. J is TRBJ2-3 and V is TRBV7-3, with D perhaps assigned TRBD1 or TRBD2 (5 bases each). The CDR3 has 14 residues. The ends were cut back, 4 bases at V and 0 bases at J, with 8 bases in the middle. From germline, CDR1 is SGHTA and CDR2 FQGTGA. The full variable domain, with the rest looked up from reference TRBV7-3 and TRBJ2-3, is GAGVSQTPSNKVTEKGKYVELRCDPISGHTALYWYRQSLGQGPEFLIYFQGTGAADDSGLPNDRFFAVRPEGSVSTLKIQRTERGDSAVYLCASSSGTSTDTQYFGPGTRLTVL.

The V gene is TRBV19, the J gene TRBJ2-1, with D tentatively TRBD1 (5 bases). The CDR3 sequence is 14 residues long. V was trimmed by 8 bases and J by 5 bases, leaving 16 bases between them. Germline CDR1 and CDR2: LNHDA and SQIVND (reference sequence). CDR3: CASALGRANNEQFF. The CDR3 DNA is TGTGCCAGTGCGCTGGGCAGGGCCAACAATGAGCAGTTCTTC.

V and J are TRBV5-4 and TRBJ2-1; D may be TRBD2 (6 bases). CDR1 is SGHNT, CDR2 YYREEE, per germline (reference sequence). CDR3 length: 16 amino acids. Trimming pared 0 bases from V and 8 bases from J, leaving 18 bases between. The CDR3 loop is CASSLVFMTSGDEQFF. CDR3 coding DNA: TGTGCCAGCAGCTTGGTCTTTATGACTAGTGGCGATGAGCAGTTCTTC.

The chain recombines TRBV11-2 with TRBJ1-1; the match to TRBD1 covers 9 bases. The CDR3 is 15 amino acids. With V trimmed by 6 bases and J by 4 bases, 9 bases remained unmatched. Germline V gene lookup returns CDR1 SGHAT and CDR2 FQNNGV. CDR3 sequence: CASRQRTGEGTEAFF. DNA of the CDR3: TGTGCCAGCAGACAAAGGACAGGGGAAGGCACTGAAGCTTTCTTT. Variable domain in full (rest from reference TRBV11-2 and TRBJ1-1): EAGVAQSPRYKIIEKRQSVAFWCNPISGHATLYWYQQILGQGPKLLIQFQNNGVVDDSQLPKDRFSAERLKGVDSTLKIQPAKLEDSAVYLCASRQRTGEGTEAFFGQGTRLTVV.

The chain has TRBV27 and TRBJ1-2; D is possibly TRBD1 (5 bases). The CDR3 runs to 14 residues. Deletions cut 6 bases from V and 4 bases from J, with 15 bases between. Looked up from germline, CDR1 is MNHEY and CDR2 is SMNVEV (reference sequence). DNA for the CDR3: TGTGCCAGCAGCCGGAGCAGGGCTGGCTATGGCTACACCTTC. Its protein product is CASSRSRAGYGYTF.

For this clone: The CDR3 does not end in the conserved phenylalanine or tryptophan, so this is likely a read error. The limits of the CDR3 on the DNA are not certain, so only TCRdb's listed CDR3 is given. V is TRBV5-4 and J is TRBJ1-2; whether TRBD1, the table's D call, matches the DNA was not checked. Germline V gene data show CDR1 as SGHNT and CDR2 as YYREEE (reference sequence). The CDR3 spans 10 amino acids, including both terminal residues. The CDR3 loop is CARRIRGWGI.

CDR3 DNA sequence: TGCGCCAGCAGCCAAGACGGCGGAACCGGGGGGACCCAGTACTTC. Residues: CASSQDGGTGGTQYF. This chain connects TRBV4-1 to TRBJ2-5; perhaps TRBD2 as D (6 bases). This CDR3 is 15 amino acids long. V gave up 0 bases and J gave up 7 bases, with 15 bases separating them. Per germline, CDR1 MGHRA and CDR2 YSYEKL.

The V gene is TRBV7-2, the J gene TRBJ2-7; D ambiguous. This CDR3 is built from 12 residues. Per the germline V gene, CDR1 is SGHTA and CDR2 is FQGNSA. Trimming cost V 0 bases and J 8 bases, with 8 bases left between them. CDR3 sequence (DNA): TGTGCCAGCAGCTTAGCGCTTGGGCAGCAGTACTTC. It encodes CASSLALGQQYF.

V gene TRBV2 combines with J gene TRBJ1-6; D uncertain. Trimming cost V 3 bases and J 6 bases, with 9 bases left between them. From germline, CDR1 is SNHLY and CDR2 FYNNEI. This CDR3 is built from 14 residues. The CDR3: CASSDPRVNSPLHF. CDR3 nucleotide sequence: TGTGCCAGCAGTGACCCCCGGGTTAATTCACCCCTCCACTTT.

V is TRBV9 and J is TRBJ2-3, with 9 positions matching TRBD2. The CDR3 consists of 15 residues. Trimming cost V 5 bases and J 2 bases; bases outside gene matches: 6. CDR1 is SGDLS, CDR2 YYNGEE, per germline. The CDR3 loop is CASSQIAGATDTQYF. The CDR3 DNA is TGTGCCAGCAGTCAAATAGCGGGAGCCACAGATACGCAGTATTTT.

The chain uses TRBV15 and TRBJ1-5; D remains ambiguous. The germline V gene has CDR1 LNHNV and CDR2 YYDKDF (reference sequence). V shed 8 bases and J shed 4 bases, with 18 bases lying between them. The CDR3 extends over 15 amino acids. The CDR3 DNA is TGTGCCACCCGGCCGGGTTTTCCCCCAAATCAGCCCCAGCATTTT. Translated, it gives CATRPGFPPNQPQHF.

The V gene is TRBV2, the J gene TRBJ1-5, with D maybe TRBD1 (5 bases). Germline lookup yields CDR1 SNHLY and CDR2 FYNNEI. V was trimmed by 5 bases and J by 3 bases, leaving 14 bases between them. CDR3 size: 15 residues. The CDR3 loop reads CASSQRGGYNQPQHF. The CDR3 nucleotides are TGTGCCAGCAGTCAACGCGGGGGGTACAATCAGCCCCAGCATTTT.

The CDR3 spells CSVAGRGSEQFF. The CDR3 DNA reads TGCAGCGTCGCTGGTAGGGGGAGTGAGCAGTTCTTC. The chain joins TRBV29-1 to TRBJ2-1; tentatively, D is TRBD1 (6 bases). Germline CDR1 and CDR2: SQVTM and ANQGSEA. This CDR3 comprises 12 residues. Trimming cost V 6 bases and J 9 bases, with 15 bases left between them.